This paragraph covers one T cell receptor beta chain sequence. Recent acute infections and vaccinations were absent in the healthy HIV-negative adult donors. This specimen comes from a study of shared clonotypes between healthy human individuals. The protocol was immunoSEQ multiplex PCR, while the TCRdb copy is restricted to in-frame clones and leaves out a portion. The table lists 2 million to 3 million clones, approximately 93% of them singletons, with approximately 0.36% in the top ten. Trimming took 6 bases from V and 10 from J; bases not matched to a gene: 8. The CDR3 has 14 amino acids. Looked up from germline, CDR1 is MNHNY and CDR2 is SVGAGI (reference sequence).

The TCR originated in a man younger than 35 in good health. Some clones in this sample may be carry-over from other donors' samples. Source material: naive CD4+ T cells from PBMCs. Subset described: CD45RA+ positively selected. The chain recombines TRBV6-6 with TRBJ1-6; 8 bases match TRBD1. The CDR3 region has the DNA TGTGCCAGCAGACCGGACAGGGTGCAGTCACCCCTCCACTTT. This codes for CASRPDRVQSPLHF.